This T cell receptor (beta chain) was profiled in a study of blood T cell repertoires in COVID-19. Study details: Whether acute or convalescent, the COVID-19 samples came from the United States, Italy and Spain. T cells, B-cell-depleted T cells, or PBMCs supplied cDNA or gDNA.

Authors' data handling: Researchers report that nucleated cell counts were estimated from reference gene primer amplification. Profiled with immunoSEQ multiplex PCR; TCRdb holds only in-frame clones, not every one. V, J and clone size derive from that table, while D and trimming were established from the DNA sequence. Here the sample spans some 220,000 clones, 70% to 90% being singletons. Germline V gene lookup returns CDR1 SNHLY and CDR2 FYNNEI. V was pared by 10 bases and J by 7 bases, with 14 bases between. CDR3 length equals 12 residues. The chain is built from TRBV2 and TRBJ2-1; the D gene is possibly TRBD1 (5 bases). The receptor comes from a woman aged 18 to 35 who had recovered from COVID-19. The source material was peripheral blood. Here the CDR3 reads CATLGARNEQFF. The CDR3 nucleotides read TGTGCCACCCTAGGGGCCAGAAATGAGCAGTTCTTC.